What follows is one T cell receptor (beta chain) and its context. Produced via immunoSEQ multiplex PCR; TCRdb's table is partial and in-frame only. This sample has tens of thousands of clones; under 90% occur once, and the top ten carry roughly 2.3%. This specimen belongs to a study of T cell responses to AZD1222 COVID-19 vaccine. Here the sequenced sample was peripheral blood, taken on day 0 of AZD1222 vaccination. The sequence came from an adult in good health.

The CDR3 DNA is TGTGCCAGTAGGGCGCCTAGCACAGATACGCAGTATTTT. Protein: CASRAPSTDTQYF. The V call is TRBV19, the J call TRBJ2-3; D remains ambiguous. Trimming cost V 6 bases and J 0 bases, with 7 bases left between them. The CDR3 length is 13 residues. Germline CDR1 reads LNHDA; CDR2 reads SQIVND (reference sequence).